The sequence of this T cell receptor (beta chain) was determined in a study of blood T cells in healthy people across ages. As for this clonotype: The antigen remains undetermined.

The CDR3 consists of 13 residues. Trimming stripped 5 bases from V and 10 bases from J, with 15 bases between. CDR1 and CDR2 (germline): SGHAT, FQNNGV. Study-wide results and limits: Underestimates were what the diversity estimates from one million T cells were considered to be.

Sample donors were healthy Caucasian individuals that came from Russia, aged roughly 6 to 90. Extraction yielded at least 6 micrograms of total RNA per sample. A second PCR of about 7 to 12 cycles used a sample-barcoded 5' primer and a J-beta primer mix. Each CDR3 protein is one row after TCRdb ran MiXCR on the 5' RACE reads. In the table there are 700,000 to 900,000 distinct CDR3 sequences, about 55% of which are singletons. Sequenced input: blood. The chain carries TRBV11-2 and TRBJ2-1; D possibly corresponds to TRBD1 (5 bases). The clonotype originates from a man older than 75 in good health. CDR3 amino acids: CASSRARQGEQFF. DNA for the CDR3: TGTGCCAGCAGCCGAGCCCGGCAGGGCGAGCAGTTCTTC.